This T cell receptor beta chain was captured in a study of vaccination effects on CD4 cells after COVID-19. Study information: Under the ViraFEST assay, PBMC were stimulated with viral peptide pools so that antigen-specific CD4+ T cells expanded. Sequencing was performed afterwards.

Following an approximately ten-day culture, CD4+ T cells were purified. It was two doses of either the BNT162b2 or mRNA-1273 vaccine that participants received. A remark on this clone: Antigen unknown.

Method: immunoSEQ multiplex PCR; TCRdb's copy keeps in-frame clones and lacks some. The table has approximately 47,000 clones, under 80% seen once. The V end was cut by 0 bases, the J end by 3 bases, with 7 bases between. The CDR3 sequence is 13 residues long. Germline V CDR1 and CDR2: SGHRS, YFSETQ. The specimen comprised CD4+ T cells from PBMCs cultured without peptide, sampled after COVID-19 vaccination. This receptor was identified in a human donor who received a COVID-19 vaccine. The V call is TRBV5-1, the J call TRBJ2-7; D is uncertain. CDR3 amino acids: CASSLAQNYEQYF. The CDR3 coding sequence is TGCGCCAGCAGCTTGGCGCAGAACTACGAGCAGTACTTC.